This T cell receptor beta chain was captured by sequencing in a study of T cells in Graves' hyperthyroidism and ophthalmopathy (dated by TCRdb to between 2017 and 2020). Background on the whole study: Peripheral blood samples were taken at the time of initial diagnosis, prior to any treatment. A discovery cohort of about 96 patients, roughly 43 with Graves' ophthalmopathy and about 58 with stable Graves' hyperthyroidism, was used to find distinguishing TCR V-J signatures. An independent validation cohort of around 19 hyperthyroidism patients and about 15 patients who later progressed to ophthalmopathy tested prospective prediction of ophthalmopathy. The approximately 98 discovery patients were randomly divided into training and test sets at a 7:3 ratio. In addition, the study compared T-cell repertoires in thyroid tissue and in blood from roughly 6 Graves' hyperthyroidism patients. After blood sampling, hyperthyroidism patients were treated with methimazole at a starting dose of 30 mg daily, and ophthalmopathy patients were treated with high-dose intravenous methylprednisolone. TCR Vbeta CDR3 sequencing of around 130 peripheral blood samples (43 ophthalmopathy, around 80 hyperthyroidism and some 17 progressor patients) is reported in the paper.

Comment on this clonotype: Which antigen it targets is not known. Within one base of it there is no much larger clone, and no base qualities were kept.

Beyond this particular receptor, the publication reports: Most expanded thyroid clonotypes (frequency above 0.001) were also detected in blood, a finding suggesting that blood repertoires may reflect thyroid immune responses. During validation, the model predicted progression to ophthalmopathy a median of around 7 months ahead of onset, with 70.59% sensitivity and about 72% specificity. Sample size was not statistically predetermined, and investigators were not blinded to group allocation. A model built on a 13 V-J signature distinguished ophthalmopathy from stable hyperthyroidism, reaching 85% to 90% sensitivity and under 84% specificity in cross-validation and 80%/75% in testing.

Ophthalmopathy patients had moderately to severely active disease, Clinical Activity Score of at least 3, NOSPECS grade of at least 4, and duration under 3 months. Patients with uncontrolled infections, other autoimmune diseases, pregnancy or lactation were excluded. Diagnoses were based on clinical symptoms, serum thyroxine and TRAb, thyroid ultrasound and orbital computed tomography. PBMCs were isolated from approximately 10 ml of fresh peripheral blood by Ficoll-Paque density gradient centrifugation. Trizol reagent was used to extract total RNA, and RNA quality was then checked on an Agilent 2100 Bioanalyzer. The germline V gene supplies CDR1 MNHNS and CDR2 SASEGT. V gives up 4 bases and J gives up 6 bases, and the segment between their germline ends measures 8 bases. The CDR3, from cysteine to phenylalanine, totals 12 residues. The retained sequence is limited to the CDR3, 36 bases, with the frame set at the first base.

The TCR beta CDR3 regions were amplified from RNA transcripts. For the first round of RT-PCR on the TCR CDR3, the HTBI primer set was used together with the Qiagen OneStep RT-PCR kit. The libraries were constructed in a second round of multiplex PCR and then size-selected and purified. Libraries were sequenced paired-end with 100 bp reads on an Illumina HiSeq2000. As for the original processing: SOAPnuke was used to process the raw data, with reads discarded if the reads contained adapters or uncalled bases, had a mean Phred below 15, or lacked an exact constant-primer or identifier match. High-quality paired reads were merged with COPE v1.2.5, and unique nucleotide sequences were defined as clonotypes. MiTCR v1.1 was used to align clonotypes to the IMGT TRBV, TRBD and TRBJ reference segments. Analysis was restricted to V-J combinations with a frequency above 0.0001, which covered 98% to 99.2% of repertoires. A TCS score was defined as the ratio of F50 (clonal expansion) to E x V (chaos), with BLOSUM62-based TCRdist applied between CDR3 peptides within each V-J. Welch's t-statistics and random forest reduced around 520 V-J features to 10 to 15, which were used in a naive Bayes classifier (R e1071). Through fastp at Q25 and MiXCR, TCRdb rebuilt clones from the public reads, retaining in-frame beta chains. CDR3 protein duplicates are merged, each entry listing the most common genes and DNA. TCRdb's processing, not the authors' own work, is the source of the V and J calls. Counted in this sample were a few hundred thousand distinct CDR3 sequences; around 20% of them appeared once. The ten largest account for 35% to 45% of the sample.

What was sequenced was blood. The TCR comes from a man aged 18-30 years with Graves' ophthalmopathy. The V and J segments used are TRBV6-1 and TRBJ2-3, with no reliable assignment of the D segment. The CDR3 here reads CASSGRTDTQYF. The sequenced DNA: TGTGCCAGCAGTGGAAGGACGGATACGCAGTATTTT.